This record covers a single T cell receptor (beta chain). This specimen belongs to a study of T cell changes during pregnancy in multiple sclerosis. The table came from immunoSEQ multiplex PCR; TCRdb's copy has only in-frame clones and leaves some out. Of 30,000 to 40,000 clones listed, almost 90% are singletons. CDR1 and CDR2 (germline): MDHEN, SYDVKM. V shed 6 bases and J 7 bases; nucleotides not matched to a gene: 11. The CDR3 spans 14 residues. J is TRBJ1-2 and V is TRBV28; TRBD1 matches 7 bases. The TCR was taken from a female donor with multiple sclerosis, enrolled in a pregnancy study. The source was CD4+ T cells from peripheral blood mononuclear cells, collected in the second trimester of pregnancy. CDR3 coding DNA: TGTGCCAGCAGAAGCACGCGACAGGGCCGTGGCTACACCTTC. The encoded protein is CASRSTRQGRGYTF.